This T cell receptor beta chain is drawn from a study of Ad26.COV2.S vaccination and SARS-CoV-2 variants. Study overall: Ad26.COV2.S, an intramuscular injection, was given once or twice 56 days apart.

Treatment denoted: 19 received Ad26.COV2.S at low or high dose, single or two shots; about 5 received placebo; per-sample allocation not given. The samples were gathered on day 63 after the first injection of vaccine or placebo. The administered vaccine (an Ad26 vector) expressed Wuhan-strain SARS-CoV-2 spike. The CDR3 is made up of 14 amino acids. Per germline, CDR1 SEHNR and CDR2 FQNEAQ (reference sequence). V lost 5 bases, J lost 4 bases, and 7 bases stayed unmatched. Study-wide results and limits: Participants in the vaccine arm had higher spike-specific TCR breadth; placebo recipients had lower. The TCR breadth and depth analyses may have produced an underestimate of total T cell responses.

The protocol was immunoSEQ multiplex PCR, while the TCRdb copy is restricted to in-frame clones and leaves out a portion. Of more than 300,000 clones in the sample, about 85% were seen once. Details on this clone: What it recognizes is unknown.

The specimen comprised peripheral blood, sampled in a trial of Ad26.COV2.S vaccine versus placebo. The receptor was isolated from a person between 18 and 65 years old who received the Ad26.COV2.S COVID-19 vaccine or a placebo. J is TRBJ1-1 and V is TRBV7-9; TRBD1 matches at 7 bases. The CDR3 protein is CASSVYQGGTEAFF. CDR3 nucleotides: TGTGCCAGCAGCGTCTATCAGGGGGGCACTGAAGCTTTCTTT.